These 3 T cell receptor beta chains share one sample of origin, sequenced in a study of blood T cell repertoires in COVID-19. TCRdb's table, derived via immunoSEQ multiplex PCR, lists solely in-frame clones and lacks some. This table holds some 60,000 clones, roughly 92% found once. Sequencing used peripheral blood. All receptors derive from a human donor in a cohort sampled during active COVID-19.

This clone has a single count. The rearrangement uses TRBV27 and TRBJ1-5; no reliable D call. Trimming took 0 bases from V and 7 from J, leaving 10 bases between them. The CDR3 sequence is 14 residues long. Germline V CDR1 and CDR2: MNHEY, SMNVEV (reference sequence). The DNA for the CDR3 is TGTGCCAGCAGTTTATCGAACACGGGGCAGCCCCAGCATTTT. It is translated as CASSLSNTGQPQHF.

The gene calls are TRBV25-1 and TRBJ2-3; 9 bases are a match to TRBD2. Germline CDR1 is MGHDK and CDR2 is SYGVNS. The V gene end was trimmed by 3 bases and the J gene end by 5 bases; junction bases not matched to a gene: 6. The length of the CDR3 is 15 residues. The CDR3 nucleotides are TGTGCCAGCAGTGAGGCGCGGGAGGGCGGAGATACGCAGTATTTT. Residues: CASSEAREGGDTQYF.

The chain couples TRBV5-1 to TRBJ1-1; D possibly corresponds to TRBD1 (6 bases). The length of the CDR3 is 13 residues. Trimming removed 5 bases from V and 6 bases from J, with 14 bases in between. CDR1 and CDR2 from the germline V gene are SGHRS and YFSETQ. The CDR3 loop is CASRVDRSPEAFF. The CDR3 coding sequence is TGCGCCAGCAGAGTTGACAGGTCCCCTGAAGCTTTCTTT.